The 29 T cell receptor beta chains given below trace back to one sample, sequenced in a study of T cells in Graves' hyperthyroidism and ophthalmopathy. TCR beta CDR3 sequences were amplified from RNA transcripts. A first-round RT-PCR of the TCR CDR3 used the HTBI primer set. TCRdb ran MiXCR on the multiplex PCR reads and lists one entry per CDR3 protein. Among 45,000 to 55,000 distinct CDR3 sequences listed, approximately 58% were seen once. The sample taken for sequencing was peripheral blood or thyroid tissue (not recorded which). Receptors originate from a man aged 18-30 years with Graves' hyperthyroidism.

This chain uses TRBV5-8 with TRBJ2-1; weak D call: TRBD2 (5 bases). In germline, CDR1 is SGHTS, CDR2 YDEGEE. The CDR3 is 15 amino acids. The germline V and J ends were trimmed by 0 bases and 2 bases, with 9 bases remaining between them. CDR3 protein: CASSLGGPTYNEQFF. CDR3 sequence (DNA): TGTGCCAGCAGCTTGGGCGGGCCAACCTACAATGAGCAGTTCTTC.

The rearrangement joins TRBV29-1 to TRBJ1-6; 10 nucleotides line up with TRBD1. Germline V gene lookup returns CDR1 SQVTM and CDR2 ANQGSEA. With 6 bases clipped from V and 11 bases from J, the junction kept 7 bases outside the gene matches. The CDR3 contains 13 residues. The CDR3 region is CSVTSGQGTPLHF. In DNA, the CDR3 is TGCAGCGTCACTTCGGGACAGGGGACACCCCTCCACTTT.

The CDR3 is CASSPLTSGGCEQYF. The CDR3 nucleotides are TGTGCCAGTAGCCCCCTGACTAGCGGGGGATGCGAGCAGTACTTC. The chain carries TRBV19 and TRBJ2-7, with TRBD2 identical over 12 bases. From germline, CDR1 is LNHDA and CDR2 SQIVND (reference sequence). Unmatched junction bases numbered 9, after V lost 6 bases and J lost 6 bases. CDR3 size: 15 residues.

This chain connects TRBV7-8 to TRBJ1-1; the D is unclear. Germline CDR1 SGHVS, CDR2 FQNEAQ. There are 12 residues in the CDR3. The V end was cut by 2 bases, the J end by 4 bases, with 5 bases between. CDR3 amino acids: CASSLLATEAFF. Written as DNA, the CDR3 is TGTGCCAGCAGCTTACTAGCCACTGAAGCTTTCTTT.

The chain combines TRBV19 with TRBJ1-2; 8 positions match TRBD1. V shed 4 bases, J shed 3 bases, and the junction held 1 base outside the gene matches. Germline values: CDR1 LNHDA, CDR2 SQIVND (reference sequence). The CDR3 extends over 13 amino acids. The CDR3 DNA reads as TGTGCCAGTAGTACGACAGGGGACTATGGCTACACCTTC. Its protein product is CASSTTGDYGYTF. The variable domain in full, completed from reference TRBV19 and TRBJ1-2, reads DGGITQSPKYLFRKEGQNVTLSCEQNLNHDAMYWYRQDPGQGLRLIYYSQIVNDFQKGDIAEGYSVSREKKESFPLTVTSAQKNPTAFYLCASSTTGDYGYTFGSGTRLTVV.

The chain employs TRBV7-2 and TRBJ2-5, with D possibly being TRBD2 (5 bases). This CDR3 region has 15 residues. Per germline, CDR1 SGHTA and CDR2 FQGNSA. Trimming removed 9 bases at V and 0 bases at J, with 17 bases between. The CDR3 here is CASSMRSGNQETQYF. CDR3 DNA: TGTGCCAGTAGTATGCGATCGGGGAACCAAGAGACCCAGTACTTC.

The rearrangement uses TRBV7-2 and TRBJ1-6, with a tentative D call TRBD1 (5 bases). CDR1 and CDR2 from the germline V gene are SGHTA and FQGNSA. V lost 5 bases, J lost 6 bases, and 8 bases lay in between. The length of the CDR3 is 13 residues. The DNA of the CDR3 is TGTGCCAGCAGCGGGGACGGTAATTCACCCCTCCACTTT. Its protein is CASSGDGNSPLHF. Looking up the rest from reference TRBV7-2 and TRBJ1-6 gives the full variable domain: GAGVSQSPSNKVTEKGKDVELRCDPISGHTALYWYRQSLGQGLEFLIYFQGNSAPDKSGLPSDRFSAERTGGSVSTLTIQRTQQEDSAVYLCASSGDGNSPLHFGNGTRLTVT.

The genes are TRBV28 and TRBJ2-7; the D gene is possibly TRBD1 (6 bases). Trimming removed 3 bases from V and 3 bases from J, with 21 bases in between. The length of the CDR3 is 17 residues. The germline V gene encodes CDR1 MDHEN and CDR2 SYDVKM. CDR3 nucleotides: TGTGCCAGCAGTTTGGCACGACAGGCGATGGCCGTCTACGAGCAGTACTTC. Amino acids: CASSLARQAMAVYEQYF.

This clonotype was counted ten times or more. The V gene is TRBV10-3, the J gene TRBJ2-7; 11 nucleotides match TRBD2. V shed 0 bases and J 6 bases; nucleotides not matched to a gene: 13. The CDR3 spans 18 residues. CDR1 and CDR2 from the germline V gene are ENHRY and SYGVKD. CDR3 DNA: TGTGCCATCAGTGAGTCCACTAGCGGGGGAAAAGTTCAATGCGAGCAGTACTTC. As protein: CAISESTSGGKVQCEQYF.

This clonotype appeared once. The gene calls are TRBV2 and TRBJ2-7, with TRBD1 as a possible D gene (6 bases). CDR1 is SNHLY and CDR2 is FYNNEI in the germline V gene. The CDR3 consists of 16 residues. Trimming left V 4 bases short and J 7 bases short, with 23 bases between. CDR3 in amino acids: CASSGIPRGQDREQYF. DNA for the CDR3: TGTGCCAGCAGTGGCATCCCCCGGGGACAAGATAGGGAGCAGTACTTC.

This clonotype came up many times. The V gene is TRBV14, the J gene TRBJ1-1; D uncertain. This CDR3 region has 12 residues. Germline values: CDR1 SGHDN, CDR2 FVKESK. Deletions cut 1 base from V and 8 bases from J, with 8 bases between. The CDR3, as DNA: TGTGCCAGCAGCCAAGTTTCAGCGGAAGCTTTCTTT. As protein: CASSQVSAEAFF.

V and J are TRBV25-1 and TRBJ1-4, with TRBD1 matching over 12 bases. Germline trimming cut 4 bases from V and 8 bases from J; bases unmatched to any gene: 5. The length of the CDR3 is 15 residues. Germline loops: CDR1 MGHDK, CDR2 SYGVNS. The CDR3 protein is CASSVGTGGREKLFF. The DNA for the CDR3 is TGTGCCAGCAGTGTCGGGACAGGGGGCCGAGAAAAACTGTTTTTT.

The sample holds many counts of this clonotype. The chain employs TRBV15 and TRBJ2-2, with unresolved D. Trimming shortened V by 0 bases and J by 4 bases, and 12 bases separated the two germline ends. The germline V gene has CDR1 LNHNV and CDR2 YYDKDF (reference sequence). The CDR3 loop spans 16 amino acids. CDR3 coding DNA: TGTGCCACCAGCAGAGATTTAGGCAGGCTCACCGGGGAGCTGTTTTTT. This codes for CATSRDLGRLTGELFF.

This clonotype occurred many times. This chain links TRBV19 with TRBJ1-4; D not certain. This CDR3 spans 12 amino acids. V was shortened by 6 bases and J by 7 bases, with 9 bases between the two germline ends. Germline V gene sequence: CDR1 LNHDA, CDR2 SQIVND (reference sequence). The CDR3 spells CASSHPGEKLFF. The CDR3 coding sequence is TGTGCCAGTAGCCACCCGGGTGAAAAACTGTTTTTT.

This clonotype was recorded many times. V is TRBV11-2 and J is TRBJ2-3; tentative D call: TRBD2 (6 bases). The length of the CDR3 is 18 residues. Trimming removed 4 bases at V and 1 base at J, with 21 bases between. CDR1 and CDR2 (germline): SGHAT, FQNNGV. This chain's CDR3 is CASSSPRRGVLGTDTQYF. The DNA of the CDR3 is TGTGCCAGCAGCTCCCCAAGGAGGGGTGTTCTTGGCACAGATACGCAGTATTTT.

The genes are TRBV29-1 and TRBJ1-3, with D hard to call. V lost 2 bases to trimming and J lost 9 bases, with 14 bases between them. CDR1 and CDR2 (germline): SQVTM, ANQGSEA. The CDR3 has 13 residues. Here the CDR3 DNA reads TGCAGCGTTGAATGGCGAGGACGGGGCACCATATATTTT. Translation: CSVEWRGRGTIYF.

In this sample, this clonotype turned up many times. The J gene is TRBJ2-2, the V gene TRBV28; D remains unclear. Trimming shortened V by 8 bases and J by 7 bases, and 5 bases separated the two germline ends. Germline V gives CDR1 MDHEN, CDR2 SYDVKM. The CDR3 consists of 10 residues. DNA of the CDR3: TGTGCCAGCCGCCGCGGGGAGCTGTTTTTT. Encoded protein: CASRRGELFF. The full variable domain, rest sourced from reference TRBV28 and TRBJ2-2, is DVKVTQSSRYLVKRTGEKVFLECVQDMDHENMFWYRQDPGLGLRLIYFSYDVKMKEKGDIPEGYSVSREKKERFSLILESASTNQTSMYLCASRRGELFFGEGSRLTVL.

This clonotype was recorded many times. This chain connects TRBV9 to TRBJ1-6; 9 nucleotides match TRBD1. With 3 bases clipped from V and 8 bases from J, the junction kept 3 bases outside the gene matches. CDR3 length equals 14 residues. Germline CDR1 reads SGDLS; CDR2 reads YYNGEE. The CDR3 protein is CASSAGQGDSPLHF. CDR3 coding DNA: TGTGCCAGCAGCGCGGGACAGGGAGATTCACCCCTCCACTTT.

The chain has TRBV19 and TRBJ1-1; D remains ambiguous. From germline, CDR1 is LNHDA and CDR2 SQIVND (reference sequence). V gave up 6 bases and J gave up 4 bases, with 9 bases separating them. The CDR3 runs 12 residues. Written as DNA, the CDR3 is TGTGCCAGTAGAGGGTGGGCCACTGAAGCTTTCTTT. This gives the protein CASRGWATEAFF.

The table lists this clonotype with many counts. The CDR3 loop is CASSLGTTNTGELFF. The CDR3 DNA reads as TGTGCCAGCAGCTTGGGGACAACGAACACCGGGGAGCTGTTTTTT. This chain links TRBV5-8 with TRBJ2-2; D possibly corresponds to TRBD1 (5 bases). CDR3 size: 15 residues. Germline V gene data show CDR1 as SGHTS and CDR2 as YDEGEE. Trimming stripped 0 bases from V and 0 bases from J, with 6 bases between. The full variable domain, its missing parts supplied by reference TRBV5-8 and TRBJ2-2, is EAGVTQSPTHLIKTRGQQATLRCSPISGHTSVYWYQQALGLGLQFLLWYDEGEERNRGNFPPRFSGRQFPNYSSELNVNALELEDSALYLCASSLGTTNTGELFFGEGSRLTVL.

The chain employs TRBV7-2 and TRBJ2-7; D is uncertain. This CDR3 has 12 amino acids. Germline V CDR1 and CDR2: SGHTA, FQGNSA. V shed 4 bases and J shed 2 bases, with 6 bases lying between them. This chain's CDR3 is CASSSPPYEQYF. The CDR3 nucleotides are TGTGCCAGCAGCTCCCCCCCCTACGAGCAGTACTTC.

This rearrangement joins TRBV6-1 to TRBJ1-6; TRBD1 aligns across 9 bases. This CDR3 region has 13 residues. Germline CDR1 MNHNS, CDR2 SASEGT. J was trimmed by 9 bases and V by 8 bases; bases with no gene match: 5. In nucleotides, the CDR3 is TGTGCCAGCTTGGCGACAGGGGGTTCACCCCTCCACTTT. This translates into CASLATGGSPLHF.

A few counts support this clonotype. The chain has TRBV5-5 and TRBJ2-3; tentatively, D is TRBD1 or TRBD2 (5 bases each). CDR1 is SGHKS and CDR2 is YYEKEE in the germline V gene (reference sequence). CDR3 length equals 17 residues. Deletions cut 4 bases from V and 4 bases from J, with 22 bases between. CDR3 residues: CASSPGTANTLADTQYF. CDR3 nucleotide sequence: TGTGCCAGCAGCCCGGGGACCGCCAACACCTTGGCAGATACGCAGTATTTT.

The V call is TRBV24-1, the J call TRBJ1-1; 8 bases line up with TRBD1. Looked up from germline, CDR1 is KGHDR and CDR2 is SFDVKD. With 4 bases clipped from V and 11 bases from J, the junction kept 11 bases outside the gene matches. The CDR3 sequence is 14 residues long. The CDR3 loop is CATSEAGTGLGAFF. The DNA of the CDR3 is TGTGCCACCAGTGAGGCCGGGACAGGCCTTGGGGCTTTCTTT.

CDR3 DNA sequence: TGTGCCACCAGTGGGTATAGCGGGGAGCTGTTTTTT. This sequence encodes CATSGYSGELFF. The rearrangement joins TRBV24-1 to TRBJ2-2, with D unresolved. CDR1 and CDR2 from the germline V gene are KGHDR and SFDVKD. This CDR3 spans 12 amino acids. Trimming removed 5 bases at V and 7 bases at J, with 7 bases between.

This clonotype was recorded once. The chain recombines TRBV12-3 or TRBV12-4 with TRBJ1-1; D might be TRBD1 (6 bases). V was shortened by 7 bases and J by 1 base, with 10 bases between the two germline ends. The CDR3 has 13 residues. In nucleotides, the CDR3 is TGTGCCAGCAACAGGGAGAGGAACACTGAAGCTTTCTTT. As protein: CASNRERNTEAFF.

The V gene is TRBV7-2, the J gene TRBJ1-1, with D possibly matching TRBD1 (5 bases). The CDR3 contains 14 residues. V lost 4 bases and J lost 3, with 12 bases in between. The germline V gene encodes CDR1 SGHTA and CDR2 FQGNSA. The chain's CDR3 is CASSSVRRDTEAFF. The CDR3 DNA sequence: TGTGCCAGCAGCTCCGTCCGCAGGGACACTGAAGCTTTCTTT.

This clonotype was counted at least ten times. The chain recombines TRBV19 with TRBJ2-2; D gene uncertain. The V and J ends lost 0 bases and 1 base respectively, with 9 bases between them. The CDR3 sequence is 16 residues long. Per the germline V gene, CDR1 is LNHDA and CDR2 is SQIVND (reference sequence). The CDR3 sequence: CASSIDWQLNTGELFF. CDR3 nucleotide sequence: TGTGCCAGTAGTATAGATTGGCAGCTGAACACCGGGGAGCTGTTTTTT. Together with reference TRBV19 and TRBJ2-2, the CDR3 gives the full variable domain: DGGITQSPKYLFRKEGQNVTLSCEQNLNHDAMYWYRQDPGQGLRLIYYSQIVNDFQKGDIAEGYSVSREKKESFPLTVTSAQKNPTAFYLCASSIDWQLNTGELFFGEGSRLTVL.

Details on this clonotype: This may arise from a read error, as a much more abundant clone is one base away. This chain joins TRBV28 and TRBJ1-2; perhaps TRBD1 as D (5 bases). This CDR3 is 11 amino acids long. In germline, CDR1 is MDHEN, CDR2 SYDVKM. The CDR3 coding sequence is TGTGCCGGCAGTTTATCAGGGGGCTACACCTTC. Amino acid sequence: CAGSLSGGYTF.